One and the same sample provided the 10 T cell receptor beta chains below, sequenced in a study of blood T cell repertoires in COVID-19. The protocol was immunoSEQ multiplex PCR, while the TCRdb copy is restricted to in-frame clones and leaves out a portion. The sample has 150,000 to 200,000 clones, roughly 80% seen once. Sequencing input: peripheral blood. Source of these receptors: a human donor in a cohort sampled during active COVID-19.

The sample holds one count of this clone. J is TRBJ1-6 and V is TRBV9; D is undetermined. V was shortened by 3 bases and J by 5 bases, with 18 bases between the two germline ends. There are 17 residues in the CDR3. Germline values: CDR1 SGDLS, CDR2 YYNGEE. CDR3 nucleotides: TGTGCCAGCAGCGCAGGTACCGGGATCCCCAATAATTCACCCCTCCACTTT. It is translated as CASSAGTGIPNNSPLHF.

The chain joins TRBV5-1 to TRBJ2-5; perhaps TRBD2 as D (6 bases). Germline CDR1 and CDR2: SGHRS and YFSETQ. CDR3 size: 16 residues. Trimming took off 1 base at V and 4 bases at J, with 17 bases between the two ends. The CDR3 DNA follows: TGCGCCAGCAGCTTGAGCGGCGGGACCCTTGGAGAGACCCAGTACTTC. This encodes CASSLSGGTLGETQYF.

The chain carries TRBV15 and TRBJ1-5; D is uncertain. Germline V gene data show CDR1 as LNHNV and CDR2 as YYDKDF (reference sequence). CDR3 size: 14 residues. V was cut by 1 base and J by 4 bases, with 8 bases left in between. The CDR3 loop reads CATSRGAGNQPQHF. Written as DNA, the CDR3 is TGTGCCACCAGCAGAGGTGCGGGGAATCAGCCCCAGCATTTT. Using reference TRBV15 and TRBJ1-5 for the parts outside the CDR3, the full variable domain is DAMVIQNPRYQVTQFGKPVTLSCSQTLNHNVMYWYQQKSSQAPKLLFHYYDKDFNNEADTPDNFQSRRPNTSFCFLDIRSPGLGDTAMYLCATSRGAGNQPQHFGDGTRLSIL.

In DNA form, the CDR3 reads TGTGCCAGCGATGGAGGGAGCGCGCAGTATTTT. It translates to CASDGGSAQYF. The rearrangement links TRBV3-1 (or the pseudogene TRBV3-2) to TRBJ2-3; TRBD2 might be the D (6 bases). Per germline, CDR1 LGHDT and CDR2 YNNKEL (reference sequence). The germline V and J ends were trimmed by 8 bases and 10 bases, with 13 bases remaining between them. The CDR3 is made up of 11 amino acids.

This clone was picked up one time. The genes are TRBV19 and TRBJ1-3; possibly TRBD1 for D (5 bases). Per the germline V gene, CDR1 is LNHDA and CDR2 is SQIVND (reference sequence). Trimming cost V 8 bases and J 0 bases, with 14 bases left between them. The CDR3 runs to 15 residues. In nucleotides, the CDR3 is TGTGCCAGTTCACAGGCAATCACCTCTGGAAACACCATATATTTT. Protein product: CASSQAITSGNTIYF.

V is TRBV19 and J is TRBJ2-7; 12 bases match TRBD2. The CDR3 covers 15 residues. With V trimmed by 6 bases and J by 0 bases, 3 bases remained unmatched. The germline gives CDR1 LNHDA, CDR2 SQIVND (reference sequence). The CDR3 is CASRPSGRASYEQYF. The CDR3 DNA follows: TGTGCCAGTAGACCTAGCGGGAGGGCCTCCTACGAGCAGTACTTC.

The chain recombines TRBV11-2 with TRBJ1-1; D gene unclear. Germline values: CDR1 SGHAT, CDR2 FQNNGV. Trimming left V 2 bases short and J 8 bases short, with 12 bases between. This CDR3 comprises 13 residues. The CDR3 loop is CASSLNWLLEAFF. The CDR3 DNA sequence: TGTGCCAGCAGCTTAAATTGGTTACTAGAAGCTTTCTTT.

The J gene is TRBJ2-2, the V gene TRBV24-1, with D possibly being TRBD2 (7 bases). CDR1 and CDR2 from the germline V gene are KGHDR and SFDVKD. V lost 3 bases to trimming and J lost 2 bases, with 18 bases between them. This CDR3 is built from 18 residues. The CDR3 nucleotides are TGTGCCACCAGTGATGCGGGAAGGGGGGGCTTTAACACCGGGGAGCTGTTTTTT. As protein: CATSDAGRGGFNTGELFF.

The genes are TRBV7-2 and TRBJ2-5, with a tentative D call TRBD2 (5 bases). The germline V gene has CDR1 SGHTA and CDR2 FQGNSA. The CDR3 covers 15 residues. V was pared by 1 base and J by 4 bases, with 13 bases between. The CDR3 loop reads CASSLEPTGGETQYF. The CDR3 nucleotides read TGTGCCAGCAGCTTAGAGCCCACCGGAGGAGAGACCCAGTACTTC.

CDR3 DNA: TGCAGCGTTACCCGGACAGGAGGAGATGAAAAACTGTTTTTT. Translated: CSVTRTGGDEKLFF. This chain joins TRBV29-1 and TRBJ1-4; 7 bases fit TRBD1. Germline V gene lookup returns CDR1 SQVTM and CDR2 ANQGSEA. This CDR3 contains 14 residues. V dropped 5 bases and J dropped 6; count of bases not matched to a gene: 9.